Here is one T cell receptor (beta chain) with its context. The target of this receptor is not known. Per-base quality was not reported, and no clone a single base away is much larger than it. Deletion took 6 bases off V and 1 base off J, with a span of 9 bases between the germline ends. In the germline V gene, CDR1 corresponds to MDHEN and CDR2 to SYDVKM. Reading from cysteine to phenylalanine, the CDR3 counts 13 amino acids. The only DNA kept is the CDR3, 39 bases in frame from the first base. TCRbeta CDR3 regions were amplified from genomic DNA by means of the immunoSEQ Assay, a bias-controlled multiplex PCR. The authors' pipeline ran thus. The number of nucleated cells in each sample was estimated by amplification of reference gene primers within the assay. Sequence reads were collapsed and filtered to measure the absolute abundance of every unique TCRbeta CDR3 rearrangement. For each sample, productive Simpson clonality was calculated as the square root of Simpson's diversity index over productive rearrangements. In TCRdb, the immuneACCESS table is reduced to in-frame sequences with V and J assigned. These tables do not hold every clone; where another copy was compared, an unresolved V gene accounts for under half, and the others remain unexplained. V, J and clone size are taken as reported in that table, and D and trimming were inferred from the DNA itself. The sample records about 400,000 clones, approximately 87% of which are singletons. Jointly, the top ten make up more than 0.85% of the sample.

This sample stems from a study of blood T cell repertoires in COVID-19 (dated by TCRdb to 2020 to 2021). Context from the whole study: Collaborator samples came from the United States, Italy and Spain and covered acute and convalescent phases of COVID-19. Sample metadata almost always included a de-identified subject ID, COVID-19 status, age in years and sex. The repertoires were made available in a free public database intended to serve as a resource for research on the immune response to SARS-CoV-2. Where available, HLA class I and class II types were obtained from metadata supplied by the sample provider rather than from assay-based typing. Deeply sampled blood TCRbeta repertoires from subjects exposed to, actively infected with, or recovered from COVID-19 were included in the dataset. The material from the prospective study consisted of cDNA or gDNA derived from T cells, B-cell-depleted T cells, or PBMCs. Samples were obtained from the ongoing ImmuneRACE study (first 160 participants) and from over 1,000 subjects provided by 6 global collaborators. Overall study results and their limits: The amount of clinical and demographic metadata varied by source and participant and was provided uncurated.

Participants in the prospective study were aged roughly 18 to 89 years, lived in about two dozen United States geographic areas, and enrolled through a virtual design. To assign participants to cohorts, the prospective study relied on clinical history that participants themselves reported in a screening survey and a study questionnaire. In the prospective study, whole blood, serum and a nasopharyngeal or oropharyngeal swab were collected from each participant by mobile phlebotomists. Prospective study participants could optionally give additional blood draws and questionnaires over an approximately two-month period. Blood samples from the prospective study were shipped frozen or at room temperature prior to DNA extraction.

The receptor's source is a woman aged 25 to 39 with acute COVID-19. The material sequenced was PBMCs or T cells enriched from blood (not recorded which). The rearrangement combines TRBV28 with TRBJ2-5, with a tentative D gene TRBD1 over 6 matching bases. The CDR3 is CASRGAPQETQYF. The nucleotide sequence is TGTGCCAGCAGGGGGGCCCCCCAAGAGACCCAGTACTTC. Full variable domain (CDR3 extended with the reference TRBV28 and TRBJ2-5 proteins): DVKVTQSSRYLVKRTGEKVFLECVQDMDHENMFWYRQDPGLGLRLIYFSYDVKMKEKGDIPEGYSVSREKKERFSLILESASTNQTSMYLCASRGAPQETQYFGPGTRLLVL.